Below, 22 T cell receptor beta chains from the same sample are listed, as sequenced in a study of cytomegalovirus exposure and HLA in healthy donors. Both 60 Vbeta primers and 13 Jbeta primers went into the PCR. Here immunoSEQ multiplex PCR was the method, and the copy in TCRdb shows in-frame clones only, minus some. The sample yields about 150,000 clones, about 75% seen once. Sequenced sample: PBMCs. The origin of the receptors is a man aged 18 to 29 in good health and CMV-seronegative.

CDR3 sequence reads: CASSGGTGFSGNTIYF. For the CDR3, the DNA is TGTGCCAGCAGCGGGGGGACAGGCTTCTCTGGAAACACCATATATTTT. The chain links TRBV9 to TRBJ1-3; 8 bases fit TRBD1. The length of the CDR3 is 16 residues. With 3 bases clipped from V and 0 bases from J, the junction kept 5 bases outside the gene matches. The germline V gene has CDR1 SGDLS and CDR2 YYNGEE.

Note on this clone: Other DNA variants within this sample encode the same CDR3. The chain combines TRBV6-6 with TRBJ2-7; D unclear. V lost 5 bases and J lost 4, with 6 bases in between. CDR1 and CDR2 from the germline V gene are MNHNY and SVGAGI (reference sequence). The CDR3 totals 11 residues. The DNA for the CDR3 is TGTGCCAGCAGTCCATCATACGAGCAGTACTTC. Its protein is CASSPSYEQYF.

The chain employs TRBV2 and TRBJ2-3; the match to TRBD1 covers 9 bases. From germline, CDR1 is SNHLY and CDR2 FYNNEI. This CDR3 region has 14 residues. The V and J ends lost 7 bases and 0 bases, in that order; junction bases with no gene match: 2. In DNA form, the CDR3 reads TGTGCCAGCATTGGGACAGGGAGCACAGATACGCAGTATTTT. This codes for CASIGTGSTDTQYF.

The chain employs TRBV2 and TRBJ2-7; 7 bases align to TRBD2. From germline, CDR1 is SNHLY and CDR2 FYNNEI. Trimming cost V 3 bases and J 0 bases; bases outside gene matches: 5. The CDR3 has 15 amino acids. The CDR3 bases are TGTGCCAGCAGTGACTCCCGGGACTACTCCTACGAGCAGTACTTC. Amino acids: CASSDSRDYSYEQYF.

The chain has TRBV6-1 and TRBJ1-1; TRBD1 aligns across 7 bases. This CDR3 spans 13 amino acids. Trimming cost V 10 bases and J 1 base; bases outside gene matches: 6. In germline, CDR1 is MNHNS, CDR2 SASEGT. Here the CDR3 reads CATWTGQNTEAFF. The CDR3, as DNA: TGTGCCACCTGGACAGGACAGAACACTGAAGCTTTCTTT.

This chain joins TRBV10-3 and TRBJ2-1; 8 bases align to TRBD1. The germline V gene has CDR1 ENHRY and CDR2 SYGVKD. This CDR3 has 14 residues. Trimming removed 6 bases from V and 4 bases from J; junction bases left unmatched: 5. The CDR3 region has the DNA TGTGCCATCAGCGACAGGGGCCCTTACAATGAGCAGTTCTTC. It translates to CAISDRGPYNEQFF.

In its sample, this clone was seen once. J is TRBJ1-4 and V is TRBV25-1, with D perhaps TRBD1 (6 bases). From germline, CDR1 is MGHDK and CDR2 SYGVNS. V shed 2 bases and J shed 5 bases, with 12 bases lying between them. The CDR3 has 15 amino acids. The DNA for the CDR3 is TGTGCCAGCAGTGAACAGGGGCCCCTAAATGAAAAACTGTTTTTT. It is translated as CASSEQGPLNEKLFF.

The V and J genes are TRBV28 and TRBJ1-3; tentative D call: TRBD1 (5 bases). Germline V CDR1 and CDR2: MDHEN, SYDVKM. This CDR3 is 14 amino acids long. V was pared by 5 bases and J by 2 bases, with 10 bases between. CDR3 DNA: TGTGCCAGCAGTGCTCGGGGGACTGGAAACACCATATATTTT. This encodes CASSARGTGNTIYF. The full variable domain, in which reference TRBV28 and TRBJ1-3 provide the parts outside the CDR3, is DVKVTQSSRYLVKRTGEKVFLECVQDMDHENMFWYRQDPGLGLRLIYFSYDVKMKEKGDIPEGYSVSREKKERFSLILESASTNQTSMYLCASSARGTGNTIYFGEGSWLTVV.

The chain links TRBV9 to TRBJ1-5; maybe TRBD1 (6 bases). Germline lookup yields CDR1 SGDLS and CDR2 YYNGEE. Trimming shortened V by 0 bases and J by 3 bases, and 7 bases separated the two germline ends. The CDR3 is 14 amino acids. The CDR3 reads CASSVGGPNQPQHF. Here the CDR3 DNA reads TGTGCCAGCAGCGTAGGGGGGCCCAATCAGCCCCAGCATTTT.

The count of this clone is one. The chain is built from TRBV28 and TRBJ2-2, with 14 nucleotides matching TRBD2. Germline CDR1 and CDR2: MDHEN and SYDVKM. V lost 8 bases to trimming and J lost 2 bases; unmatched junction nucleotides: 13. The CDR3 length is 19 residues. The CDR3 loop reads CASVNRPGLAGVNTGELFF. In nucleotides, the CDR3 is TGTGCCAGCGTAAACCGACCGGGACTAGCGGGAGTAAACACCGGGGAGCTGTTTTTT.

J is TRBJ2-1 and V is TRBV7-9; TRBD2 agrees at 9 bases. There are 17 residues in the CDR3. Unmatched junction bases numbered 13, after V lost 4 bases and J lost 6 bases. Germline loops: CDR1 SEHNR, CDR2 FQNEAQ (reference sequence). The CDR3 nucleotides are TGTGCCAGCAGCTATCCGGATGCGGGAGGGCCGGTCAATGAGCAGTTCTTC. This gives the protein CASSYPDAGGPVNEQFF.

For the CDR3, the DNA is TGTGCCAGCTCACCACAGAGCGGGAGGTTGGTCACCGGGGAGCTGTTTTTT. Amino acids: CASSPQSGRLVTGELFF. This rearrangement joins TRBV18 to TRBJ2-2; 9 bases align to TRBD2. The CDR3 covers 17 residues. Germline trimming cut 1 base from V and 4 bases from J; bases unmatched to any gene: 7. CDR1 and CDR2 (germline): KGHSH, LQKENI.

Only a few counts were recorded for this clone. CDR3 in DNA: TGTGCCAGCAGCTCGGGTCACGAGCAGTACTTC. Translation gives CASSSGHEQYF. This rearrangement joins TRBV2 to TRBJ2-7; D ambiguous. V lost 6 bases to trimming and J lost 5 bases, with 8 bases between them. The CDR3 spans 11 residues. Looked up from germline, CDR1 is SNHLY and CDR2 is FYNNEI.

This chain links TRBV30 with TRBJ1-1, with 7 bases that match TRBD1. This CDR3 region has 16 residues. The trim removed 0 bases at V and 5 bases at J, leaving 12 bases unmatched. CDR1 and CDR2 (germline): GTSNPN, SVGIG (reference sequence). The CDR3 region has the DNA TGTGCCTGGAGTGTAGGGGCGACAGGGAGAAATACTGAAGCTTTCTTT. As protein: CAWSVGATGRNTEAFF. Full variable domain (missing parts from reference TRBV30 and TRBJ1-1): SQTIHQWPATLVQPVGSPLSLECTVEGTSNPNLYWYRQAAGRGLQLLFYSVGIGQISSEVPQNLSASRPQDRQFILSSKKLLLSDSGFYLCAWSVGATGRNTEAFFGQGTRLTVV.

The rearrangement uses TRBV19 and TRBJ2-5, with D unclear. Trimming took 1 base from V and 5 from J, leaving 8 bases between them. Germline V gene data show CDR1 as LNHDA and CDR2 as SQIVND (reference sequence). The CDR3 has 13 amino acids. The CDR3 coding sequence is TGTGCCAGTAGTATAGCCCACGGGGAGACCCAGTACTTC. Its protein product is CASSIAHGETQYF.

The table lists this clone with a few counts. The rearrangement joins TRBV30 to TRBJ1-1; tentatively, D is TRBD1 (5 bases). Germline CDR1 GTSNPN, CDR2 SVGIG (reference sequence). Deletions cut 0 bases from V and 4 bases from J, with 15 bases between. The CDR3 extends over 15 amino acids. CDR3 in amino acids: CAWSVRGATSTEAFF. The CDR3 nucleotides are TGTGCCTGGAGTGTACGCGGGGCCACGAGCACTGAAGCTTTCTTT.

With regard to this clone: The junction and the germline gene differ at one end; a read error may be behind it. The chain carries TRBV30 and TRBJ1-4; TRBD1 agrees at 7 bases. Germline CDR1 and CDR2: GTSNPN and SVGIG (reference sequence). The CDR3 totals 11 residues. This CDR3 is CAWSTGTAGDF. CDR3 sequence (DNA): TGTGCCTGGAGTACTGGGACAGCGGGGGATTTT.

This rearrangement joins TRBV6-6 to TRBJ2-7; D unclear. Germline values: CDR1 MNHNY, CDR2 SVGAGI (reference sequence). The CDR3 loop spans 14 amino acids. V was cut by 2 bases and J by 3 bases, with 11 bases left in between. The CDR3 DNA follows: TGTGCCAGCAGTTACCCCCTATATCTCTACGAGCAGTACTTC. This encodes CASSYPLYLYEQYF.

This clone came up once. CDR3 sequence reads: CASGFRTSGRLGYNEQFF. The DNA of the CDR3 is TGTGCTAGTGGTTTTAGGACTAGCGGGAGATTGGGTTACAATGAGCAGTTCTTC. The rearrangement joins TRBV12-5 to TRBJ2-1, with 13 bases matching TRBD2. Germline CDR1 and CDR2: LGHNT and FRNRAP. CDR3 size: 18 residues. V was pared by 3 bases and J by 4 bases, with 9 bases of the junction left unmatched.

This clone appeared a few times. The rearrangement joins TRBV7-2 to TRBJ2-7, with 9 positions matching TRBD1. The V gene's germline CDR1 is SGHTA and CDR2 FQGNSA. V trimming: 9 bases; J trimming: 2 bases; junction bases outside the gene matches: 11. CDR3 size: 15 residues. The CDR3: CASTSGTGSTYEQYF. DNA of the CDR3: TGTGCCAGTACTTCCGGGACAGGGAGTACCTACGAGCAGTACTTC. The full variable domain, in which reference TRBV7-2 and TRBJ2-7 provide the parts outside the CDR3, is GAGVSQSPSNKVTEKGKDVELRCDPISGHTALYWYRQSLGQGLEFLIYFQGNSAPDKSGLPSDRFSAERTGGSVSTLTIQRTQQEDSAVYLCASTSGTGSTYEQYFGPGTRLTVT.

Note on this clone: The sample carries other DNA sequences with the same CDR3. The CDR3 nucleotides are TGTGCCAGCAGTTGGGGGGTTGGAAACACCATATATTTT. Translated, it gives CASSWGVGNTIYF. J is TRBJ1-3 and V is TRBV27; D is perhaps TRBD1 (5 bases). Trimming took 4 bases from V and 3 from J, leaving 7 bases between them. Per the germline V gene, CDR1 is MNHEY and CDR2 is SMNVEV (reference sequence). This CDR3 region has 13 residues.

The CDR3, as DNA: TGTGCCAGTAGTAACAAGGATTTCTCGGGAAATGAGCAGTTCTTC. Its translation: CASSNKDFSGNEQFF. The chain couples TRBV19 to TRBJ2-1; D is perhaps TRBD2 (5 bases). CDR1 and CDR2 from the germline V gene are LNHDA and SQIVND (reference sequence). The V gene lost 4 bases and the J gene lost 7 bases, with 17 bases spanning the gap. This CDR3 region has 15 residues.